Listed here are 4 T cell receptor beta chains from one sample, sequenced in a study of OX40 agonist ivuxolimab in advanced cancers. The protocol was immunoSEQ multiplex PCR, while the TCRdb copy is restricted to in-frame clones and leaves out a portion. The sample shows 56,000 or so clones, roughly four fifths of them seen only once. The sample was CD4+ or CD8+ T cells sorted from blood, taken in a trial of the OX40 agonist ivuxolimab. All receptors derive from an adult with an advanced solid tumor such as melanoma, head and neck, liver or kidney cancer.

The CDR3 here is CASSSFRGPAGNTIYF. CDR3 nucleotide sequence: TGTGCCAGCAGCTCGTTCCGAGGGCCAGCTGGAAACACCATATATTTT. V gene TRBV7-9 combines with J gene TRBJ1-3; D gene uncertain. The germline V and J ends were trimmed by 4 bases and 2 bases, with 15 bases remaining between them. Germline assignment: CDR1 SEHNR and CDR2 FQNEAQ (reference sequence). This CDR3 comprises 16 residues. Full variable domain (remainder filled in from reference TRBV7-9 and TRBJ1-3): DTGVSQNPRHKITKRGQNVTFRCDPISEHNRLYWYRQTLGQGPEFLTYFQNEAQLEKSRLLSDRFSAERPKGSFSTLEIQRTEQGDSAMYLCASSSFRGPAGNTIYFGEGSWLTVV.

CDR3 residues: CASSLPLAVLETDTQYF. CDR3 DNA sequence: TGCGCCAGCAGCTTACCCTTAGCGGTGCTCGAGACAGATACGCAGTATTTT. J is TRBJ2-3 and V is TRBV5-1; the D gene is possibly TRBD2 (6 bases). In germline, CDR1 is SGHRS, CDR2 YFSETQ. V lost 2 bases, J lost 3 bases, and 19 bases lay in between. This CDR3 contains 17 residues.

The V and J genes are TRBV7-9 and TRBJ2-4; 9 bases agree with TRBD1. Trimming cost V 5 bases and J 8 bases; bases outside gene matches: 10. Germline V CDR1 and CDR2: SEHNR, FQNEAQ (reference sequence). This CDR3 is built from 15 residues. DNA for the CDR3: TGTGCCAGCAGCGTGACAGGGGGAGACTGGGACATTCAGTACTTC. It specifies CASSVTGGDWDIQYF.

The chain employs TRBV30 and TRBJ2-5; D may be TRBD2 (5 bases). Germline CDR1 GTSNPN, CDR2 SVGIG (reference sequence). This CDR3 contains 13 residues. V lost 3 bases and J 5 bases, leaving 13 bases between the germline ends. The CDR3 protein is CAWSGGVGETQYF. The CDR3 DNA follows: TGTGCCTGGAGCGGAGGAGTAGGGGAGACCCAGTACTTC.